A single TCR beta chain is shown here with its context. Different DNA sequences within this sample yield the same CDR3. Method: immunoSEQ multiplex PCR; TCRdb's copy keeps in-frame clones and lacks some. The sample holds about 260,000 clones; almost 85% are singletons and the top ten take about 1.9%. The CDR3 has 15 amino acids. The V gene lost 0 bases and the J gene lost 6 bases, with 9 bases spanning the gap. Germline V gives CDR1 MGHRA, CDR2 YSYEKL. This sample was taken from a study of blood T cell repertoires in COVID-19. Overall study: PBMCs, B-cell-depleted T cells, or T cells were the source of the cDNA or gDNA that made up the material.

The sequence was collected from an elderly woman with acute or convalescent COVID-19. The chain employs TRBV4-1 and TRBJ1-6, with a tentative D call TRBD1 (6 bases). Sequencing used peripheral blood. CDR3 nucleotide sequence: TGCGCCAGCAGCCAAGACAGGGGACCTAATTCACCCCTCCACTTT. Amino acid sequence: CASSQDRGPNSPLHF.